Each of the 8 T cell receptor beta chains below was sequenced from the same sample in a study of blood T cell repertoires in COVID-19. The data were produced by immunoSEQ multiplex PCR, yet TCRdb's version contains in-frame clones alone and is incomplete. This table holds a few hundred thousand clones, under 85% found once. The specimen sequenced was PBMCs or T cells enriched from blood (not recorded which). All receptors derive from a woman aged 45-65 years who had recovered from COVID-19.

The CDR3 protein is CASSQRGTGRSEQFF. The CDR3 nucleotides read TGCGCCAGCAGCCAAAGGGGGACAGGCCGGAGTGAGCAGTTCTTC. The chain couples TRBV4-3 to TRBJ2-1; the match to TRBD1 covers 8 bases. The germline V gene encodes CDR1 LGHNA and CDR2 YSLEER. This CDR3 is built from 15 residues. V lost 2 bases, J lost 9 bases, and 9 bases stayed unmatched.

This clone is a singleton in its sample. V is TRBV11-2 and J is TRBJ2-1; 7 positions match TRBD2. This CDR3 spans 16 amino acids. V shed 5 bases and J 6 bases; nucleotides not matched to a gene: 13. The germline V gene has CDR1 SGHAT and CDR2 FQNNGV. The CDR3 DNA follows: TGTGCCAGCAGCGTCCTAGCGGACAATAACTTCAATGAGCAGTTCTTC. Protein sequence: CASSVLADNNFNEQFF.

The rearrangement joins TRBV3-1 (or the pseudogene TRBV3-2) to TRBJ1-1, with 8 bases identical to TRBD1. The J segment lost 8 bases and the V segment lost 1 base, leaving 12 bases of the junction unmatched. The CDR3 length is 16 residues. Germline lookup yields CDR1 LGHDT and CDR2 YNNKEL (reference sequence). DNA of the CDR3: TGTGCCAGCAGCCAAGCCCGGGGGGCAGGGGGCGCGGAAGCTTTCTTT. Translated, it gives CASSQARGAGGAEAFF.

The rearrangement joins TRBV11-2 to TRBJ1-6; D remains unclear. There are 16 residues in the CDR3. The V end was cut by 2 bases, the J end by 8 bases, with 16 bases between. CDR1 is SGHAT and CDR2 is FQNNGV in the germline V gene. The CDR3 region has the DNA TGTGCCAGCAGCTTATCCCCGGGAGGTTGGGATTCACCCCTCCACTTT. The encoded protein is CASSLSPGGWDSPLHF. The full variable domain, in which reference TRBV11-2 and TRBJ1-6 provide the parts outside the CDR3, is EAGVAQSPRYKIIEKRQSVAFWCNPISGHATLYWYQQILGQGPKLLIQFQNNGVVDDSQLPKDRFSAERLKGVDSTLKIQPAKLEDSAVYLCASSLSPGGWDSPLHFGNGTRLTVT.

V usage is TRBV7-8 and J usage is TRBJ2-2; TRBD2 agrees at 10 bases. Losses at the gene ends were 5 bases for V and 1 base for J; bases not matched to a gene: 4. Germline loops: CDR1 SGHVS, CDR2 FQNEAQ. The CDR3 contains 16 residues. This chain's CDR3 is CASSPRTSGNTGELFF. The CDR3 DNA reads TGTGCCAGCAGCCCGAGGACTAGCGGGAACACCGGGGAGCTGTTTTTT.

The chain couples TRBV7-9 to TRBJ2-1; 9 bases are shared with TRBD1. CDR3 size: 14 residues. CDR1 SEHNR and CDR2 FQNEAQ come from the germline V gene (reference sequence). V lost 8 bases and J lost 3; bases outside the gene matches: 5. The CDR3 sequence: CASVRTGVYNEQFF. The CDR3 DNA reads as TGTGCCAGCGTACGGACAGGGGTCTACAATGAGCAGTTCTTC.

The rearrangement links TRBV1 to TRBJ1-1. TRBV1 is classified as a pseudogene. CDR3 length: 18 residues. The CDR3 here is CTSSQDIFPPAEDTEAFF. CDR3 sequence (DNA): TGCACCAGCAGCCAAGATATCTTCCCGCCAGCAGAGGACACTGAAGCTTTCTTT.

For the CDR3, the DNA is TGTGCCAGCAGCTCCTTCGGGGTCCAGTACTTC. Amino acids: CASSSFGVQYF. The genes are TRBV11-2 and TRBJ2-5; TRBD2 might be the D (5 bases). V lost 4 bases and J 10 bases, leaving 10 bases between the germline ends. The CDR3 extends over 11 amino acids. Germline CDR1 reads SGHAT; CDR2 reads FQNNGV.